The entry that follows covers one TCR beta chain sequence. In this sample, this clonotype turned up many times. This clone's antigen is unknown. No base-level quality is on record; no much larger clone is a single base apart. Amplification of TCR beta CDR3 regions was carried out from RNA transcripts. The first round of RT-PCR for the TCR CDR3 was performed with the HTBI primer set and the Qiagen OneStep RT-PCR kit. A second multiplex PCR round built the libraries, followed by size selection and purification. The libraries were sequenced on an Illumina HiSeq2000 using paired-end 100 bp reads. The published analysis was carried out like this. SOAPnuke was used to process the raw data, throwing out any read that contained adapters or uncalled bases, had a mean Phred below 15, or lacked an exact constant-primer or identifier match. COPE v1.2.5 was used to merge high-quality paired reads, and clonotypes were defined as unique nucleotide sequences. MiTCR v1.1 was used to align the clonotypes against IMGT TRBV, TRBD and TRBJ reference segments. The analysis included only V-J combinations with a frequency above 0.0001, which together covered roughly 99% of the repertoires. The TCS score was defined as F50 (clonal expansion) divided by E x V (chaos), with BLOSUM62-based TCRdist calculated between CDR3 peptides within each V-J. Welch's t-statistics and random forest reduced roughly 540 V-J features to 13, which were used in a naive Bayes classifier (R e1071). Thyroid-blood repertoire similarity was quantified with the Morisita-Horn index. Using fastp trimming at Q25 and MiXCR clonotype assembly, TCRdb reanalyzed the public sequencing data and kept in-frame beta chains. Entries that share a CDR3 protein sequence are merged under the most common genes and DNA. Clone size and V and J calls follow TCRdb, not the original study. Counted in this sample were about 840,000 distinct CDR3 sequences; over 35% of them appeared once. The top ten hold 8.9% of the sample.

These data originate in a study of T cells in Graves' hyperthyroidism and ophthalmopathy (dated by TCRdb to between 2018 and 2021). For the wider study: Peripheral blood samples were taken at initial diagnosis, before any treatment was given. Prospective prediction of ophthalmopathy was tested in an independent validation cohort of 18 to 20 hyperthyroidism patients and 17 patients who later progressed to ophthalmopathy. The 100 discovery patients were randomly split 7:3 into training and test sets. To identify distinguishing TCR V-J signatures, a discovery cohort of around 100 patients was used, comprising approximately 40 with Graves' ophthalmopathy and around 60 with stable Graves' hyperthyroidism. Thyroid tissue and blood T-cell repertoires from several Graves' hyperthyroidism patients were also compared in the study. Once sampling was done, hyperthyroidism patients were given methimazole at a starting dose of 30 mg daily, whereas ophthalmopathy patients were given high-dose intravenous methylprednisolone. According to the paper, TCR Vbeta CDR3 sequencing was carried out on more than 120 peripheral blood samples, which came from approximately 43 ophthalmopathy, under 85 hyperthyroidism and approximately 17 progressor patients. The paper's findings and limits, for the study overall: During validation, the model predicted progression to ophthalmopathy a median of roughly 7.1 months ahead of onset, with roughly 65% sensitivity and around 73% specificity. Sample size was not statistically predetermined, and investigators were not blinded to group allocation. Most expanded thyroid clonotypes (frequency above 0.001) were also detected in blood, a finding suggesting that blood repertoires may reflect thyroid immune responses. A model built on a 13 V-J signature distinguished ophthalmopathy from stable hyperthyroidism, reaching 85% to 90% sensitivity and around 81% specificity in cross-validation and 80%/75% in testing.

A patient counted as having stable Graves' hyperthyroidism if no progression to ophthalmopathy occurred over 18 months of follow-up. Hyperthyroidism patients were newly diagnosed, with disease duration under 2 months, and aged 18 to 65 years. Any patient with an uncontrolled infection, another autoimmune disease, pregnancy or lactation was excluded. Clinical symptoms, serum thyroxine and TRAb, thyroid ultrasound, and orbital computed tomography formed the basis for the diagnoses. PBMCs were separated from roughly 9.6 ml of fresh peripheral blood using Ficoll-Paque density gradient centrifugation. Total RNA was extracted using Trizol reagent, and RNA quality was assessed on an Agilent 2100 Bioanalyzer. According to the germline V gene (reference sequence), CDR1 reads DFQATT and CDR2 reads SNEGSKA. Germline trimming amounts to 7 bases on V and 5 bases on J, with 6 as the count of junction bases outside the gene matches. From its cysteine to its phenylalanine, the CDR3 spans 14 amino acids. Only the CDR3 part of the read is kept: 42 bases, read in frame from the first base.

The sequence was obtained from a man between 18 and 35 years old with Graves' hyperthyroidism. Sequencing was performed on blood. The rearrangement combines TRBV20-1 with TRBJ2-5, with 14 bases in between that match TRBD2. The sequenced DNA: TGCAGTGAGGGACTAGCGGGAGTCAGGGAGACCCAGTACTTC. Its protein is CSEGLAGVRETQYF.